This T cell receptor (beta chain) was documented in a study of vaccination effects on CD4 cells after COVID-19. Study at large: Researchers reported culturing 2 million to 2.5 million PBMC in each well, adding roughly 10 IU/ml IL-2 and about 9.6 ug/ml peptides.

The assay was immunoSEQ multiplex PCR, and TCRdb's table has in-frame clones only and misses some. The profile shows tens of thousands of clones, roughly 65% of them singletons. Isolation of CD4+ T cells took place after about 10 days of culture. With respect to this clone: Its antigen is not known.

V was clipped by 6 bases and J by 7 bases; unmatched bases: 8. CDR1 MNHEY and CDR2 SVGAGI come from the germline V gene. The CDR3 sequence is 14 residues long. The sequences come from CD4+ T cells from PBMCs cultured without peptide, collected before COVID-19 vaccination. The chain carries TRBV6-5 and TRBJ2-1, with TRBD2 matching 8 bases. This TCR came from a human donor who received a COVID-19 vaccine. The CDR3 loop reads CASRTGTRTNEQFF. The CDR3 DNA reads TGTGCCAGCAGAACCGGGACTAGGACGAATGAGCAGTTCTTC.